Listed here are 21 T cell receptor beta chains from one sample, sequenced in a study of T cell responses to AZD1222 COVID-19 vaccine (dated by TCRdb to 2020 to 2022). The time point label on this specimen signifies: baseline before first vaccination. Library preparation was by the immunoSEQ multiplex PCR assay. This is the immuneACCESS table as TCRdb keeps it, with only in-frame sequences that have V and J called. A part of the clones is gone; compared with another copy, unresolved V genes explain less than half, and the rest is unexplained. Within this sample are some 100,000 clones, with roughly 84% of them counted one time only. More than 15% of the sample rests with the top ten. The sequencing used peripheral blood, collected on day 0 of AZD1222 vaccination. All receptors come from an adult in good health.

The chain is built from TRBV19 and TRBJ2-1; 7 positions match TRBD2. Germline CDR1 LNHDA, CDR2 SQIVND (reference sequence). This CDR3 has 15 residues. J gave up 7 bases and V 3 bases, and 9 bases lay outside the gene matches. The DNA of the CDR3 is TGTGCCAGTAGTATCTCTGGGGGAGGGAGGAATGAGCAGTTCTTC. Translation gives CASSISGGGRNEQFF.

The chain carries TRBV7-8 and TRBJ2-7; D is undetermined. Per germline, CDR1 SGHVS and CDR2 FQNEAQ. This CDR3 contains 15 residues. V lost 5 bases and J lost 0, with 14 bases in between. CDR3 sequence: CASSKVGRPSYEQYF. As DNA, the CDR3 is TGTGCCAGCAGCAAGGTCGGTAGGCCCTCCTACGAGCAGTACTTC.

This clone was counted a few times. The chain couples TRBV4-1 to TRBJ1-2; tentative D call: TRBD1 (6 bases). The CDR3 has 18 residues. The V end lost 0 bases, the J end lost 4 bases, and 21 bases lay between the germline ends. The germline V gene has CDR1 MGHRA and CDR2 YSYEKL. The DNA of the CDR3 is TGCGCCAGCAGCCAAGATCATATTGGGCAGGGGCCCGCCTATGGCTACACCTTC. Translation: CASSQDHIGQGPAYGYTF.

The chain joins TRBV5-6 to TRBJ1-4; D is possibly TRBD1 (5 bases). The germline V gene encodes CDR1 SGHDT and CDR2 YYEEEE. The V and J ends lost 0 bases and 8 bases respectively, with 14 bases between them. The CDR3 is made up of 15 amino acids. The CDR3 sequence: CASSLEGPGGEKLFF. CDR3 coding DNA: TGTGCCAGCAGCTTGGAGGGGCCAGGTGGGGAAAAACTGTTTTTT.

This clone was observed once. The chain has TRBV5-1 and TRBJ1-5, with D unclear. The length of the CDR3 is 13 residues. Germline V lookup: CDR1 SGHRS, CDR2 YFSETQ. V lost 2 bases and J lost 1, with 4 bases in between. The CDR3 DNA follows: TGCGCCAGCAGCTTAGGAAGCAATCAGCCCCAGCATTTT. This translates into CASSLGSNQPQHF.

This clone was counted once. The chain combines TRBV7-3 with TRBJ2-6; no clear D gene. The CDR3 contains 15 residues. Germline V CDR1 and CDR2: SGHTA, FQGTGA. Trimming removed 4 bases at V and 2 bases at J, with 9 bases between. The CDR3 loop is CASSSQVAGANVLTF. The CDR3 DNA follows: TGTGCCAGCAGCTCGCAGGTTGCTGGGGCCAACGTCCTGACTTTC.

The V and J genes are TRBV2 and TRBJ1-3; possibly TRBD1 for D (5 bases). Germline values: CDR1 SNHLY, CDR2 FYNNEI. This CDR3 comprises 15 residues. With 6 bases removed from V and 0 bases from J, the gap between germline ends came to 12 bases. The CDR3 loop is CASRTGRNSGNTIYF. The CDR3 coding sequence is TGTGCCAGCAGGACGGGACGGAACTCTGGAAACACCATATATTTT.

This chain links TRBV9 with TRBJ2-2; 8 nucleotides line up with TRBD1. Unmatched junction bases numbered 7, after V lost 4 bases and J lost 5 bases. The germline gives CDR1 SGDLS, CDR2 YYNGEE. The CDR3 runs to 15 residues. The DNA of the CDR3 is TGTGCCAGCAGCCCTGGACAGGGAGGAACCGGGGAGCTGTTTTTT. It translates to CASSPGQGGTGELFF.

In DNA, the CDR3 is TGCGCCAGCAGCCAAGGAGGGGGTAGCCTCTCCTACGAGCAGTACTTC. Its translation is CASSQGGGSLSYEQYF. V gene TRBV4-1 combines with J gene TRBJ2-7; possible D gene TRBD1, 6 bases. Trimming cost V 1 base and J 0 bases, with 13 bases left between them. CDR3 size: 16 residues. The germline V gene encodes CDR1 MGHRA and CDR2 YSYEKL.

The chain combines TRBV10-2 with TRBJ1-6, with D possibly matching TRBD1 (6 bases). With 3 bases removed from V and 10 bases from J, the gap between germline ends came to 25 bases. The CDR3 has 18 amino acids. Germline CDR1 is WSHSY and CDR2 is SAAADI. CDR3 DNA: TGCGCCAGCAGTGAATTTGGAGGGGGGACCGATTCTCGATCACCCCTCCACTTT. Translation: CASSEFGGGTDSRSPLHF.

This rearrangement joins TRBV7-9 to TRBJ2-5; D gene unclear. Germline V gene sequence: CDR1 SEHNR, CDR2 FQNEAQ (reference sequence). Trimming took 2 bases from V and 4 from J, leaving 11 bases between them. The CDR3 consists of 14 residues. The CDR3 nucleotides read TGTGCCAGCAGCTTATCCTTGGGGTTAGAGACCCAGTACTTC. This codes for CASSLSLGLETQYF.

The rearrangement uses TRBV27 and TRBJ1-1; no clear D. CDR1 and CDR2 (germline): MNHEY, SMNVEV (reference sequence). V was trimmed by 5 bases and J by 2 bases, leaving 9 bases between them. The CDR3 length is 13 residues. As DNA, the CDR3 is TGTGCCAGCAGTGTCTCCAGAAACACTGAAGCTTTCTTT. This gives the protein CASSVSRNTEAFF.

The gene calls are TRBV10-1 and TRBJ1-1; perhaps TRBD1 as D (5 bases). CDR3 length: 15 amino acids. Trimming removed 4 bases at V and 3 bases at J, with 15 bases between. Germline CDR1 WNHNN, CDR2 SYGVQD (reference sequence). The CDR3 nucleotides are TGCGCCAGCAGTGGACAGCAATTAGGGTACACTGAAGCTTTCTTT. Translation gives CASSGQQLGYTEAFF.

The V call is TRBV6-5, the J call TRBJ2-7; TRBD2 agrees at 8 bases. Germline lookup yields CDR1 MNHEY and CDR2 SVGAGI. This CDR3 is 14 amino acids long. Unmatched junction bases numbered 10, after V lost 10 bases and J lost 2 bases. CDR3 amino acids: CATTGTSLTYEQYF. CDR3 in DNA: TGTGCCACTACCGGGACTAGTTTAACCTACGAGCAGTACTTC.

V gene TRBV5-1 combines with J gene TRBJ2-2; D perhaps matches TRBD1 (6 bases). CDR3 size: 13 residues. Trimming removed 5 bases from V and 8 bases from J, with 13 bases in between. Germline assignment: CDR1 SGHRS and CDR2 YFSETQ. CDR3 protein: CASRPTGQGELFF. The CDR3 coding sequence is TGCGCCAGCAGGCCAACAGGGCAGGGGGAGCTGTTTTTT.

This clone was seen a handful of times. The chain links TRBV28 to TRBJ2-7, with D tentatively TRBD1 (6 bases). Trimming pared 9 bases from V and 3 bases from J, leaving 15 bases between. This CDR3 has 13 amino acids. The germline CDR1 and CDR2 sequences are MDHEN and SYDVKM. CDR3 nucleotides: TGTGCCAGTACCCCCGGGACAAACTACGAGCAGTACTTC. It codes for CASTPGTNYEQYF.

This clone came up a few times. The chain carries TRBV7-6 and TRBJ1-4; 8 nucleotides align to TRBD1. Germline V lookup: CDR1 SGHVS, CDR2 FNYEAQ. Trimming cost V 5 bases and J 6 bases; bases outside gene matches: 14. The CDR3 has 17 residues. The CDR3 spells CASSPASGGRGHEKLFF. As DNA, the CDR3 is TGTGCCAGCAGCCCAGCCTCTGGAGGCAGGGGGCATGAAAAACTGTTTTTT.

Written as DNA, the CDR3 is TGTGCCAGCAGTTTACAGGGACGAACTGGCTACACCTTC. It translates to CASSLQGRTGYTF. The chain couples TRBV2 to TRBJ1-2, with D perhaps TRBD1 (6 bases). Trimming took 5 bases from V and 7 from J, leaving 14 bases between them. This CDR3 is built from 13 residues. The germline V gene has CDR1 SNHLY and CDR2 FYNNEI. Supplemented by reference TRBV2 and TRBJ1-2, the full variable domain reads EPEVTQTPSHQVTQMGQEVILRCVPISNHLYFYWYRQILGQKVEFLVSFYNNEISEKSEIFDDQFSVERPDGSNFTLKIRSTKLEDSAMYFCASSLQGRTGYTFGSGTRLTVV.

The chain recombines TRBV2 with TRBJ1-1; D call uncertain. This CDR3 region has 13 residues. Germline loops: CDR1 SNHLY, CDR2 FYNNEI. Trimming removed 6 bases from V and 4 bases from J, with 12 bases in between. CDR3 nucleotides: TGTGCCAGCAGATTGCAAGAAGCCACTGAAGCTTTCTTT. This sequence encodes CASRLQEATEAFF.

This clone was counted only a few times. This rearrangement joins TRBV3-1 (or the pseudogene TRBV3-2) to TRBJ1-4; D is uncertain. CDR3 length equals 16 residues. Looked up from germline, CDR1 is LGHDT and CDR2 is YNNKEL (reference sequence). The ends were cut back, 1 base at V and 8 bases at J, with 17 bases in the middle. The DNA for the CDR3 is TGTGCCAGCAGCCAAGGGAGACACCTCCCCGGCGAAAAACTGTTTTTT. Amino acids: CASSQGRHLPGEKLFF.

This chain joins TRBV9 and TRBJ2-7; 7 nucleotides line up with TRBD1. The V gene end was trimmed by 4 bases and the J gene end by 0 bases; junction bases not matched to a gene: 13. The length of the CDR3 is 17 residues. CDR1 and CDR2 (germline): SGDLS, YYNGEE. The CDR3 bases are TGTGCCAGCAGCCCCCAACCACAGGGGCCCCTCTCCTACGAGCAGTACTTC. Translating gives CASSPQPQGPLSYEQYF.